This T cell receptor beta chain emerged from a study of cytomegalovirus exposure and HLA in healthy donors. V was shortened by 5 bases and J by 6 bases, with 19 bases between the two germline ends. Germline values: CDR1 SGHVS, CDR2 FQNEAQ. The CDR3 has 15 amino acids. 60 Vbeta and 13 Jbeta primers were used in PCR. The table came from immunoSEQ multiplex PCR; TCRdb's copy has only in-frame clones and leaves some out. The table records over 150,000 clones, approximately 73% of them present only once. The specimen sequenced was PBMCs. This sequence originates from a woman aged 18-29 years in good health and CMV-seropositive. This sequence joins TRBV7-8 and TRBJ1-2; weak D call: TRBD1 (5 bases). CDR3 nucleotide sequence: TGTGCCAGCAGCCAAATGACAGCAGCCTCGGATGGCTACACCTTC. Translated, it gives CASSQMTAASDGYTF.